This TCR beta chain originates from a study of vaccination and CD4 T cells after COVID-19. Cultured CD4+ T cell DNA underwent sequencing with the Oncomine TCR Beta short-read assay. TCRdb re-called the PCR reads through MiXCR, storing one row per CDR3 protein. The sample contains 16,000 or so distinct CDR3 sequences, around half of which appear only once. The CDR3 runs to 15 residues. Germline-derived CDR1 and CDR2 are MNHEY and SVGAGI. Trimming took 0 bases from V and 7 from J, leaving 15 bases between them. The treatment is: approximately 9-day PBMC culture with coronavirus spike peptide pools or control peptides (ViraFEST assay). Concerning this clonotype: What it binds is not known.

The TCR sequence derives from a human donor who had recovered from COVID-19. J is TRBJ1-1 and V is TRBV6-5, with D perhaps matching TRBD1 (6 bases). Sequenced material: CD4+ T cells from blood, cultured in vitro, taken before SARS-CoV-2 vaccination. The CDR3 DNA reads TGTGCCAGCAGTTACTCGTTACAGGGCCCGGGTGAAGCTTTCTTT. It specifies CASSYSLQGPGEAFF.